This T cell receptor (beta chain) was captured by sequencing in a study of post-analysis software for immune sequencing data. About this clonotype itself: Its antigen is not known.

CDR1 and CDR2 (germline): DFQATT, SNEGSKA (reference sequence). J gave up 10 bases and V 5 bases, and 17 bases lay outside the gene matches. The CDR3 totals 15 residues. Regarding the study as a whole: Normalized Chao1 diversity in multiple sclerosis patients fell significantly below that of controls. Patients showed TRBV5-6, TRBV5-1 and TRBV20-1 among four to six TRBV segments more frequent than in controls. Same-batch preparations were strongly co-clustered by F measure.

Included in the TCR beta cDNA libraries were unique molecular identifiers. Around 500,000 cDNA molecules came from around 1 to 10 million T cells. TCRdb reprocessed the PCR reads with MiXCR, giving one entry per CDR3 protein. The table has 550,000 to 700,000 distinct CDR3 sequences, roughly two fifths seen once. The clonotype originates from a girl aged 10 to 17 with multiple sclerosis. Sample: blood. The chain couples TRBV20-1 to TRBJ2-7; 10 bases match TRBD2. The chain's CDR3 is CSAAASGGLQVAQYF. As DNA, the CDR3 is TGCAGTGCTGCCGCTAGCGGGGGACTCCAAGTAGCCCAGTACTTC.